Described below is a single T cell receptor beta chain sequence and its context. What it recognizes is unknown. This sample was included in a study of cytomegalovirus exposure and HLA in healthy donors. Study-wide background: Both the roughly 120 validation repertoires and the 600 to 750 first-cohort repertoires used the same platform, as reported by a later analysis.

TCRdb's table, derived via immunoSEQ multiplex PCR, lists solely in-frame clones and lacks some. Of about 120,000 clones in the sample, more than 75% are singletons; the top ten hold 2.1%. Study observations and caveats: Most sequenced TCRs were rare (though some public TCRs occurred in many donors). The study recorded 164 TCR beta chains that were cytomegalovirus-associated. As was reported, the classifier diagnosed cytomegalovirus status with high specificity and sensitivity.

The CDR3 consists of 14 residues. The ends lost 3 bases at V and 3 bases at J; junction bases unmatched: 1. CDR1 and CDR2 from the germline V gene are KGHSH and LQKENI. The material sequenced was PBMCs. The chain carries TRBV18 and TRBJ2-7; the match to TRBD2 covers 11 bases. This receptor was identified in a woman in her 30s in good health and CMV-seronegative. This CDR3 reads CASSPGTSGYEQYF. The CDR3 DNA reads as TGTGCCAGCTCACCGGGGACTAGCGGCTACGAGCAGTACTTC.